The clone carrying this T cell receptor beta chain was counted between two and nine times. Its antigen is not identified. The authors made TCR beta libraries by quantitative 5'-RACE with molecular barcodes. From the 5' RACE reads, TCRdb called clonotypes with MiXCR, one entry per CDR3 protein. The sample shows 150,000 to 200,000 distinct CDR3 sequences, approximately 20% of them seen only once. This sample was taken from a study of CD8 T cells in ankylosing spondylitis. CDR3 length: 14 amino acids. The germline CDR1 and CDR2 sequences are KGHDR and SFDVKD. V was pared by 4 bases and J by 2 bases, with 8 bases between. Study observations and caveats: Typical of ankylosing spondylitis blood, it appeared, was a TCR beta motif of roughly eight highly homologous variants. In reactive arthritis synovial fluid and blood, some motif variants had been reported before. Reported data indicate significant enrichment of disease-linked clones within matched ankylosing spondylitis synovial fluid.

The TCR originated in a male donor with ankylosing spondylitis or in good health (not recorded which). The chain is built from TRBV24-1 and TRBJ2-1; unclear D gene. Sequencing was performed on blood, either unsorted or a sorted T cell fraction (not recorded which). Written as DNA, the CDR3 is TGTGCCACCAGTGAGGCAGGAACCTACAATGAGCAGTTCTTC. It translates to CATSEAGTYNEQFF.